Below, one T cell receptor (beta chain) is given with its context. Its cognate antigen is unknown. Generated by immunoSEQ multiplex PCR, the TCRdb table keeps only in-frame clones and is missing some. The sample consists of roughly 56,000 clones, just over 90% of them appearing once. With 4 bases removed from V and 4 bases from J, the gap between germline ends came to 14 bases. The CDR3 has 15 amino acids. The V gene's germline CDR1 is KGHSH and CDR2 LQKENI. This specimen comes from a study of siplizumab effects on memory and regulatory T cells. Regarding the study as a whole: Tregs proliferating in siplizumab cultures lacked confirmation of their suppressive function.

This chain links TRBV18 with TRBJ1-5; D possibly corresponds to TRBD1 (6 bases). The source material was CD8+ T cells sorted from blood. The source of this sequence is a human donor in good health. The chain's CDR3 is CASSLRQAPNQPQHF. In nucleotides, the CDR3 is TGTGCCAGCTCACTCCGACAGGCCCCGAATCAGCCCCAGCATTTT.